The 17 T cell receptor beta chains given below trace back to one sample, sequenced in a study of blood T cell repertoires in COVID-19. Libraries were prepared by immunoSEQ multiplex PCR; TCRdb keeps only in-frame clonotypes and omits some of them. The data contain some 220,000 clones, about 82% of them singletons. Input material: peripheral blood. These TCRs come from a woman in her 70s with COVID-19, enrolled during active disease.

The V and J genes are TRBV10-3 and TRBJ2-3; 10 positions agree with TRBD2. Germline CDR1 is ENHRY and CDR2 is SYGVKD. The CDR3 length is 17 residues. V lost 2 bases to trimming and J lost 8 bases; unmatched junction nucleotides: 13. The CDR3 loop is CAISELKSGTSEGTQYF. The CDR3 DNA follows: TGTGCCATCAGTGAGCTAAAATCCGGGACTAGCGAAGGTACGCAGTATTTT.

This chain links TRBV19 with TRBJ2-2; D remains unclear. Germline loops: CDR1 LNHDA, CDR2 SQIVND (reference sequence). CDR3 size: 11 residues. Between the trimmed V and J ends, which lost 9 bases and 8 bases, there was a span of 10 bases. Here the CDR3 reads CASSRAGELFF. CDR3 sequence (DNA): TGTGCCAGCTCCCGAGCGGGGGAGCTGTTTTTT. Drawing the rest from reference TRBV19 and TRBJ2-2, the complete variable domain is DGGITQSPKYLFRKEGQNVTLSCEQNLNHDAMYWYRQDPGQGLRLIYYSQIVNDFQKGDIAEGYSVSREKKESFPLTVTSAQKNPTAFYLCASSRAGELFFGEGSRLTVL.

Only one count was recorded for this clone. The genes are TRBV7-2 and TRBJ1-1; D perhaps matches TRBD1 (5 bases). This CDR3 is built from 13 residues. From germline, CDR1 is SGHTA and CDR2 FQGNSA. Trimming stripped 2 bases from V and 10 bases from J, with 14 bases between. Here the CDR3 DNA reads TGTGCCAGCAGCTTATGGAGGGGACCGAGAGCTTTCTTT. Translating gives CASSLWRGPRAFF.

The chain is built from TRBV27 and TRBJ2-3; 9 positions agree with TRBD1. This CDR3 spans 14 amino acids. Trimming cost V 8 bases and J 6 bases; bases outside gene matches: 9. CDR1 and CDR2 from the germline V gene are MNHEY and SMNVEV (reference sequence). The DNA of the CDR3 is TGTGCCAGCCGTAACAGGGGGCAGTGGGATACGCAGTATTTT. Protein sequence: CASRNRGQWDTQYF.

The rearrangement joins TRBV6-2 or TRBV6-3 to TRBJ2-5; D may be TRBD2 (6 bases). V lost 2 bases to trimming and J lost 5 bases, with 9 bases between them. CDR3 size: 13 residues. CDR1 is MNHEY, CDR2 SVGEGT, per germline. DNA for the CDR3: TGTGCCAGCAGTTACGTGGCGGGGGAGACCCAGTACTTC. This translates into CASSYVAGETQYF.

This clone was detected once. The chain is built from TRBV3-1 (or the pseudogene TRBV3-2) and TRBJ1-2, with D possibly TRBD1 on 6 matching bases. The CDR3 contains 15 residues. V was pared by 0 bases and J by 7 bases, with 15 bases between. Germline CDR1 reads LGHDT; CDR2 reads YNNKEL (reference sequence). In nucleotides, the CDR3 is TGTGCCAGCAGCCAAGACAACAGGGATCTGGGTGGCTACACCTTC. Its translation: CASSQDNRDLGGYTF.

This clone was detected once. The chain employs TRBV10-3 and TRBJ2-1, with TRBD2 as a possible D gene (5 bases). Germline CDR1 is ENHRY and CDR2 is SYGVKD. V dropped 9 bases and J dropped 6 bases, with 9 bases sitting between them. The CDR3 extends over 11 amino acids. The CDR3 nucleotides are TGTGCCATAGGAGGAGGCAATGAGCAGTTCTTC. Amino acids: CAIGGGNEQFF.

The chain has TRBV7-9 and TRBJ1-1, with 7 positions matching TRBD1. The length of the CDR3 is 15 residues. V shed 2 bases and J 3 bases; nucleotides not matched to a gene: 6. CDR1 is SEHNR, CDR2 FQNEAQ, per germline (reference sequence). The CDR3 reads CASSLNRGYYTEAFF. In nucleotides, the CDR3 is TGTGCCAGCAGCTTAAACAGGGGATATTACACTGAAGCTTTCTTT.

The CDR3 region is CASSFSGDGGSEQFF. In DNA, the CDR3 is TGTGCCAGCAGCTTCTCGGGAGATGGGGGGAGTGAGCAGTTCTTC. The chain recombines TRBV7-3 with TRBJ2-1; possibly TRBD2 for D (6 bases). The V end lost 3 bases, the J end lost 9 bases, and 18 bases lay between the germline ends. CDR1 and CDR2 from the germline V gene are SGHTA and FQGTGA. The CDR3 runs 15 residues.

The chain uses TRBV19 and TRBJ1-1, with D possibly matching TRBD1 (5 bases). In germline, CDR1 is LNHDA, CDR2 SQIVND (reference sequence). The CDR3 is 14 amino acids. Trimming took off 7 bases at V and 5 bases at J, with 17 bases between the two ends. CDR3 residues: CASNRRQGITEAFF. The CDR3 DNA is TGTGCCAGTAATAGAAGGCAGGGCATAACTGAAGCTTTCTTT.

This clone was seen more than once but under ten times. This chain uses TRBV20-1 with TRBJ1-2, with 7 bases matching TRBD1. Trimming removed 4 bases from V and 8 bases from J; junction bases left unmatched: 4. The germline CDR1 and CDR2 sequences are DFQATT and SNEGSKA (reference sequence). This CDR3 spans 11 amino acids. The DNA for the CDR3 is TGCAGTGCTACGACAGGGCTCGGCTACACCTTC. Residues: CSATTGLGYTF.

The chain links TRBV2 to TRBJ1-5, with 7 bases matching TRBD1. This CDR3 comprises 15 residues. Germline trimming cut 6 bases from V and 0 bases from J; bases unmatched to any gene: 5. Germline values: CDR1 SNHLY, CDR2 FYNNEI. The CDR3 loop is CASRKQGSSNQPQHF. Written as DNA, the CDR3 is TGTGCCAGCAGGAAACAGGGGAGTAGCAATCAGCCCCAGCATTTT. Complete variable domain (other parts from reference TRBV2 and TRBJ1-5): EPEVTQTPSHQVTQMGQEVILRCVPISNHLYFYWYRQILGQKVEFLVSFYNNEISEKSEIFDDQFSVERPDGSNFTLKIRSTKLEDSAMYFCASRKQGSSNQPQHFGDGTRLSIL.

The genes are TRBV5-1 and TRBJ1-2, with D possibly TRBD1 on 5 matching bases. Trimming took 2 bases from V and 6 from J, leaving 11 bases between them. The CDR3 runs 13 residues. The germline CDR1 and CDR2 sequences are SGHRS and YFSETQ. CDR3 in amino acids: CASSFWTYHGYTF. As DNA, the CDR3 is TGCGCCAGCAGCTTTTGGACATACCATGGCTACACCTTC.

This sequence joins TRBV5-1 and TRBJ2-3; 14 bases are shared with TRBD2. The CDR3 covers 16 residues. The V and J ends lost 6 bases and 3 bases, in that order; junction bases with no gene match: 6. Germline CDR1 is SGHRS and CDR2 is YFSETQ. CDR3 sequence: CASTVTSGGATDTQYF. The CDR3 bases are TGCGCCAGCACCGTGACTAGCGGGGGGGCAACAGATACGCAGTATTTT.

This rearrangement joins TRBV19 to TRBJ1-5; 11 bases map to TRBD1. V shed 7 bases and J 4 bases; nucleotides not matched to a gene: 9. Germline lookup yields CDR1 LNHDA and CDR2 SQIVND (reference sequence). This CDR3 is 16 amino acids long. CDR3 loop: CASTRTGGGRNQPQHF. The CDR3, as DNA: TGTGCCAGTACCCGGACAGGGGGCGGGCGTAATCAGCCCCAGCATTTT.

In its sample, this clone was seen once. The chain carries TRBV5-6 and TRBJ1-2, with TRBD1 identical over 8 bases. Germline V gene sequence: CDR1 SGHDT, CDR2 YYEEEE. The CDR3 spans 15 residues. J was trimmed by 8 bases and V by 4 bases; bases with no gene match: 13. The CDR3 sequence is CASSPTTGAWGGYTF. Here the CDR3 DNA reads TGTGCCAGCAGCCCGACGACAGGGGCGTGGGGGGGCTACACCTTC.

The chain links TRBV29-1 to TRBJ1-1; tentative D call: TRBD1 (6 bases). Germline CDR1 and CDR2: SQVTM and ANQGSEA. Between the trimmed V and J ends, which lost 2 bases and 1 base, there was a span of 23 bases. The CDR3 is 18 amino acids. CDR3 in amino acids: CSVEKWVGQGTWNTEAFF. The CDR3 bases are TGCAGCGTTGAAAAGTGGGTAGGCCAGGGGACATGGAACACTGAAGCTTTCTTT. The variable domain in full, with the rest retrieved from reference TRBV29-1 and TRBJ1-1, is SAVISQKPSRDICQRGTSLTIQCQVDSQVTMMFWYRQQPGQSLTLIATANQGSEATYESGFVIDKFPISRPNLTFSTLTVSNMSPEDSSIYLCSVEKWVGQGTWNTEAFFGQGTRLTVV.